This T cell receptor (beta chain) was observed in a study of cytomegalovirus exposure and HLA in healthy donors. On the study more broadly: A prior analysis found about 120 million unique TCR beta sequences from 150 million to 200 million T cells. Study-level results: There was a cluster of highly shared sequence variants that was likely a sequencing artifact. In vitro confirmation showed three CMV-associated chains to be CMV antigen specific.

The PCR used 60 Vbeta and 13 Jbeta primers. TCRdb's copy holds only in-frame clones and misses some; the assay was immunoSEQ multiplex PCR. The table records under 110,000 clones, roughly 70% of them present only once. In regard to this clone: Its antigen is as yet unknown.

In germline, CDR1 is MNHEY, CDR2 SVGAGI. This CDR3 is built from 14 residues. V lost 2 bases to trimming and J lost 2 bases, with 9 bases between them. The chain uses TRBV6-5 and TRBJ1-1, with unresolved D. Sequenced sample: PBMCs. This clonotype was sampled from a male donor in good health and CMV-seropositive. The CDR3 DNA reads TGTGCCAGCAGTTACGGACTCCCCAACACTGAAGCTTTCTTT. Translated: CASSYGLPNTEAFF.